The clone carrying this TCR beta chain was counted only a few times. Its specificity is unknown. This CDR3 comprises 12 residues. Germline CDR1 is SQVTM and CDR2 is ANQGSEA. V lost 6 bases, J lost 2 bases, and 8 bases lay in between. Treatment: roughly 10-day PBMC culture with coronavirus spike peptide pools or control peptides (ViraFEST assay). Oncomine TCR Beta short-read sequencing was applied to DNA from cultured CD4+ T cells. TCRdb reprocessed the PCR reads with MiXCR, giving one entry per CDR3 protein. The repertoire consists of approximately 20,000 distinct CDR3 sequences, with less than 85% occurring once and the leading ten covering around 5.8%. This sample is part of a study of vaccination and CD4 T cells after COVID-19. The overall study: Spike peptides, overlapping and drawn from SARS-CoV-2, HCoV-NL63, HCoV-OC43 and HCoV-229E, were used to stimulate cells. Control cultures received a CEFX pool, an HIV-1 Nef pool, or no peptide.

Study-wide points: Within convalescent individuals, 304 out of 307 vaccine-specific clones proved to be spike mono-reactive.

Source material: CD4+ T cells from blood, cultured in vitro. This TCR was sampled from a human donor who had recovered from COVID-19. The rearrangement links TRBV29-1 to TRBJ1-5, with unresolved D. The CDR3 region is CSVKAGNQPQHF. The CDR3 bases are TGCAGCGTAAAGGCGGGCAATCAGCCCCAGCATTTT.